This T cell receptor delta chain was documented in a study of γδ T cells in repeated Plasmodium falciparum infection. Vgamma9/Vdelta2+ and Vdelta2-negative gammadelta T cells were flow-sorted from PBMC for bulk sequencing. Germline values: CDR1 TVYSNPD, CDR2 GDNSRS (reference sequence). The CDR3 is 17 residues long. V lost 2 bases to trimming and J lost 4 bases; unmatched junction nucleotides: 18. Both TRG and TRD chains were sequenced from each sorted sample. TCRdb re-called clones from the multiplex PCR reads using CATT. The sample contains around 89,000 delta-chain clones, 1.4% of which appear only once. In the case of this clone: For this DNA, TCRdb reports the protein of a much larger clone, which diverges at residue 10, most likely from a read error; the protein presented here is translated directly from the DNA.

Sequencing was done on a sample of gamma-delta T cells from blood. This TCR came from a pool of human donors (malaria-infected and uninfected, not separated). This sequence joins TRDV3 and TRDJ1; 8 positions match TRDD3. CDR3 coding DNA: TGTGCCTTTGATACTGGGGGGAGTATCTTCCGTATCGATAAACTCATCTTT. This translates into CAFDTGGSIFRIDKLIF.